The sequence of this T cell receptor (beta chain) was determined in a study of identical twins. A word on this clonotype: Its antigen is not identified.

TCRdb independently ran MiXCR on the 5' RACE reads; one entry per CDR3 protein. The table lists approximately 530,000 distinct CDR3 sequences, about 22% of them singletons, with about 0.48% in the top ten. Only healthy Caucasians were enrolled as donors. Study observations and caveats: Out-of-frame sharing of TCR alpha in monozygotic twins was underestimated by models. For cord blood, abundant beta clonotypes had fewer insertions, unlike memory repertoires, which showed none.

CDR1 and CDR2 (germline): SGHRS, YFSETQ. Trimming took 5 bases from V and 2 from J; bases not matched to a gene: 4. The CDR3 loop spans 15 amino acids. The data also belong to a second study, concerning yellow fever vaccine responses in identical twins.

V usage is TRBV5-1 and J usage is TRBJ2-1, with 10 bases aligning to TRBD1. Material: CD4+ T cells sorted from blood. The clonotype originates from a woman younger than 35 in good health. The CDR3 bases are TGCGCCAGCAGAACAGGACAGGGGGCCTACAATGAGCAGTTCTTC. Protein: CASRTGQGAYNEQFF.